These 12 T cell receptor beta chains were sequenced from one sample in a study of memory CD4+ T cells and cytomegalovirus serostatus. Only in-frame clones appear in the TCRdb table, and some are missing; sequencing was by immunoSEQ multiplex PCR. The sample records about 92,000 clones, over 70% being singletons. The sort gate was single viable CD3+CD4+CD8-CD45RO+ cells for memory CD4+ T cells. Sequenced: memory CD4+ T cells from blood. Source of these receptors: an adult in good health and CMV-seropositive.

V and J are TRBV28 and TRBJ1-3; D is uncertain. Germline lookup yields CDR1 MDHEN and CDR2 SYDVKM. The CDR3 runs 16 residues. The ends were cut back, 5 bases at V and 0 bases at J, with 14 bases in the middle. CDR3 coding DNA: TGTGCCAGCAGTCCCAGCGGAGACTACTCTGGAAACACCATATATTTT. Translated, it gives CASSPSGDYSGNTIYF.

The V call is TRBV6-5, the J call TRBJ1-5; 9 nucleotides line up with TRBD1. CDR3 size: 15 residues. Germline CDR1 is MNHEY and CDR2 is SVGAGI. V dropped 5 bases and J dropped 5; count of bases not matched to a gene: 7. In DNA form, the CDR3 reads TGTGCCAGCAGTCCCCAGACAGGGGGGGATCAGCCCCAGCATTTT. It specifies CASSPQTGGDQPQHF.

The V gene is TRBV2, the J gene TRBJ2-7, with 9 bases fitting TRBD1. In germline, CDR1 is SNHLY, CDR2 FYNNEI. This CDR3 region has 15 residues. V dropped 5 bases and J dropped 1; count of bases not matched to a gene: 6. CDR3 loop: CASSIAGTGSYEQYF. The CDR3 DNA follows: TGTGCCAGCAGTATCGCCGGGACAGGGTCCTACGAGCAGTACTTC.

V usage is TRBV6-1 and J usage is TRBJ2-1, with a tentative D call TRBD1 (6 bases). Germline V gene lookup returns CDR1 MNHNS and CDR2 SASEGT. The CDR3 length is 17 residues. V shed 4 bases and J shed 0 bases, with 16 bases lying between them. The CDR3 loop is CASSASDRSFSYNEQFF. Here the CDR3 DNA reads TGTGCCAGCAGTGCCTCGGACAGATCTTTCTCCTACAATGAGCAGTTCTTC.

The chain has TRBV30 and TRBJ2-1, with 9 positions matching TRBD1. The length of the CDR3 is 16 residues. The V gene's germline CDR1 is GTSNPN and CDR2 SVGIG (reference sequence). The junction had 12 bases not matched to a gene; V was cut back by 2 bases and J by 7 bases. The CDR3 reads CAWSPRNRGQGNEQFF. Written as DNA, the CDR3 is TGTGCCTGGAGTCCCCGCAACAGGGGGCAGGGAAATGAGCAGTTCTTC.

J is TRBJ1-3 and V is TRBV11-3; weak D call: TRBD1 (5 bases). Trimming cost V 5 bases and J 1 base, with 6 bases left between them. Germline-derived CDR1 and CDR2 are SGHNT and YENEEA. CDR3 length equals 13 residues. The CDR3 DNA is TGTGCCAGCAGCCAGGGTTCTGGAAACACCATATATTTT. This translates into CASSQGSGNTIYF.

The CDR3 here is CASSFIRGIYGYTF. CDR3 bases: TGTGCCAGCAGCTTCATTAGGGGAATCTATGGCTACACCTTC. The J gene is TRBJ1-2, the V gene TRBV11-2; D is possibly TRBD1 (5 bases). The V gene's germline CDR1 is SGHAT and CDR2 FQNNGV. The CDR3 spans 14 residues. The V end was cut by 3 bases, the J end by 4 bases, with 12 bases between.

In this sample, this clone turned up a few times. The chain couples TRBV9 to TRBJ2-3, with a tentative D call TRBD2 (5 bases). Germline V gene sequence: CDR1 SGDLS, CDR2 YYNGEE. The CDR3 runs 16 residues. V lost 0 bases and J 2 bases, leaving 13 bases between the germline ends. DNA of the CDR3: TGTGCCAGCAGCGTAGCTAGCCGGGCGTTCACAGATACGCAGTATTTT. It translates to CASSVASRAFTDTQYF.

The chain employs TRBV13 and TRBJ2-7; TRBD2 matches 10 bases. J lost 4 bases, V lost 5 bases, and 8 bases had no gene match. This CDR3 region has 15 residues. In germline, CDR1 is PRHDT, CDR2 FYEKMQ (reference sequence). This CDR3 reads CASSPRKGLAYEQYF. In DNA, the CDR3 is TGTGCCAGCAGCCCGAGAAAGGGACTAGCGTACGAGCAGTACTTC.

This clone occurred a few times. The V call is TRBV25-1, the J call TRBJ2-1; tentatively, D is TRBD1 (5 bases). Germline V lookup: CDR1 MGHDK, CDR2 SYGVNS. This CDR3 comprises 13 residues. V shed 4 bases and J shed 15 bases, with 19 bases lying between them. The CDR3 nucleotides read TGTGCCAGCAGTGGTGTGGACAACCCCAAGAGGTTCTTC. Protein sequence: CASSGVDNPKRFF.

This clone was recorded once. This chain links TRBV5-5 with TRBJ1-4, with 9 bases matching TRBD1. After removal of 4 bases from V and 6 bases from J, the junction contained 7 bases not matched to a gene. The CDR3 covers 15 residues. Germline V CDR1 and CDR2: SGHKS, YYEKEE (reference sequence). CDR3 DNA sequence: TGTGCCAGCAGCCCTTATCGGACAGGGGATGAAAAACTGTTTTTT. As protein: CASSPYRTGDEKLFF.

This sequence joins TRBV2 and TRBJ2-1; 7 nucleotides match TRBD1. Germline-derived CDR1 and CDR2 are SNHLY and FYNNEI. With 7 bases clipped from V and 12 bases from J, the junction kept 9 bases outside the gene matches. The CDR3 runs to 12 residues. CDR3 coding DNA: TGTGCCAGCACCTCGGGACAGCAGGGGCAGTTCTTC. It encodes CASTSGQQGQFF.